What follows is one TCR beta chain and its context. Trimming at V came to 1 base and at J to 6 bases, leaving 5 bases not matched to a gene. This CDR3 is 14 amino acids long. Germline lookup yields CDR1 SEHNR and CDR2 FQNEAQ (reference sequence). The assay was immunoSEQ multiplex PCR, and TCRdb's table has in-frame clones only and misses some. This sample has around 320,000 clones, with roughly 88% found just once. The data stem from a study of blood T cell repertoires in COVID-19. This clonotype originated in a woman in her twenties or thirties who had recovered from COVID-19. Sequenced sample: peripheral blood. The V call is TRBV7-9, the J call TRBJ2-7, with 8 bases matching TRBD1. CDR3 region: CASSLDQGAGEQYF. Here the CDR3 DNA reads TGTGCCAGCAGCTTAGACCAGGGGGCTGGCGAGCAGTACTTC.